This T cell receptor beta chain was recovered during a study of T cell repertoires in cytomegalovirus infection. The study, taken as a whole, reports: Accumulated public TCR beta family frequency recognized individuals carrying CMV together with the relevant HLA.

The CDR3 runs 12 residues. The V end lost 3 bases, the J end lost 5 bases, and 8 bases lay between the germline ends. CDR1 is SQVTM, CDR2 ANQGSEA, per germline. As concerns this clonotype: The antigen is not known.

TCRdb re-derived calls from the reads in MiXCR, one entry per CDR3 protein. The data contain about 360,000 distinct CDR3 sequences, less than 20% of them singletons. The material sequenced was PBMCs. This clonotype was obtained from a human donor in good health (CMV status not recorded). Some clones in this sample may be carry-over from other donors' samples. The J gene is TRBJ2-1, the V gene TRBV29-1; D not certain. CDR3 sequence reads: CSVERRDNEQFF. Written as DNA, the CDR3 is TGCAGCGTTGAGCGGAGAGACAATGAGCAGTTCTTC.